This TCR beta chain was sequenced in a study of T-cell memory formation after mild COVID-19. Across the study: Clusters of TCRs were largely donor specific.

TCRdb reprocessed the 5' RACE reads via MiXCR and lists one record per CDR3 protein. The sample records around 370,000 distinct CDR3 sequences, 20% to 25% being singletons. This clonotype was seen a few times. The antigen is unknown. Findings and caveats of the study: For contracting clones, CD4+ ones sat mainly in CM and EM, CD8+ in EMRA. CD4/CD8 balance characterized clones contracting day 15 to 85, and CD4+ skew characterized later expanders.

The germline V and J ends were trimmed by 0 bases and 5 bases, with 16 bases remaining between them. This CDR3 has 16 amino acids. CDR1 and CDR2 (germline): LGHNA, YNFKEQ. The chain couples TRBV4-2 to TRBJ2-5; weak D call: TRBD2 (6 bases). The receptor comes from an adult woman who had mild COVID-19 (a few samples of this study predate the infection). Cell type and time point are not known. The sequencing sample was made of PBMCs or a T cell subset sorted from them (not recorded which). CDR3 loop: CASSQEGTGRGETQYF. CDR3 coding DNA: TGTGCCAGCAGCCAAGAGGGAACCGGGAGAGGGGAGACCCAGTACTTC.